The 21 T cell receptor beta chains given below trace back to one sample, sequenced in a study of tumor-infiltrating lymphocytes in primary liver carcinoma (dated by TCRdb to about 2017). Without any cell sorting, total RNA and DNA were co-extracted from roughly 20-30 mg of bulk tissue using the AllPrep DNA/RNA mini kit. The sequencer listed for this sample is Illumina HiSeq 2500. Using a constant-region primer and ProtoScript II reverse transcriptase, TCRbeta-specific cDNA was reverse-transcribed from about 0.45 ug total RNA. Three nested multiplex PCR rounds, following a slightly modified ARM-PCR procedure, were used to build the TCRbeta libraries. Each of the first two PCR rounds ran for about 10 cycles and used multiplex TRBV1-TRBV30 forward primers together with a Cbeta reverse primer. TCRdb reprocessing: public reads trimmed at Q25 with fastp, clones called with MiXCR, in-frame beta chains kept. Under each unique CDR3 protein, matching rows form one entry showing the most common genes and DNA. The sample table shows 90,000 to 150,000 distinct CDR3 sequences, and about 68% are seen once. 9.3% of the sample is taken by the ten largest.

The sequenced sample consisted of liver tumor tissue from sampling region 1. Taken with the paper, the label for cell subset or site translates to: tumor region T1, superior pole. These receptors all come from an older woman with primary liver carcinoma and hepatitis B virus infection.

J is TRBJ1-1 and V is TRBV29-1, with D maybe TRBD1 (5 bases). The V gene lost 5 bases and the J gene lost 1 base, with 17 bases spanning the gap. CDR3 length equals 15 residues. Germline lookup yields CDR1 SQVTM and CDR2 ANQGSEA. The CDR3 region has the DNA TGCAGCGTTTTTTCTTATAGGGGTAAGAACACTGAAGCTTTCTTT. Protein: CSVFSYRGKNTEAFF.

Comment on this clonotype: Germline is not matched at one junction end, which may reflect a read error. The chain links TRBV11-2 to TRBJ2-4; D unclear. Germline V gene lookup returns CDR1 SGHAT and CDR2 FQNNGV. This CDR3 is built from 14 residues. The CDR3 DNA is TGTGCCCGCAGCTTAGACGGGCTAAAAAACATTCAGTGCTTC. Amino acids: CARSLDGLKNIQCF. The entire variable domain, with the rest obtained from reference TRBV11-2 and TRBJ2-4, is as follows: EAGVAQSPRYKIIEKRQSVAFWCNPISGHATLYWYQQILGQGPKLLIQFQNNGVVDDSQLPKDRFSAERLKGVDSTLKIQPAKLEDSAVYLCARSLDGLKNIQCFGAGTRLSVL.

The chain combines TRBV5-1 with TRBJ2-7; TRBD2 matches 10 bases. V was pared by 4 bases and J by 2 bases, with 21 bases of the junction left unmatched. The CDR3 sequence is 20 residues long. Germline V CDR1 and CDR2: SGHRS, YFSETQ. The CDR3: CASSLSSWASGRDPPYEQYF. The CDR3 DNA sequence: TGCGCCAGCAGCCTAAGTAGCTGGGCTAGCGGGAGAGACCCACCCTACGAGCAGTACTTC.

The V gene is TRBV6-6, the J gene TRBJ2-1, with D unclear. The V gene lost 10 bases and the J gene lost 9 bases, with 16 bases spanning the gap. The CDR3 covers 12 residues. Germline V lookup: CDR1 MNHNY, CDR2 SVGAGI (reference sequence). For the CDR3, the DNA is TGTGCCAACAGCAACTCGGGTGCTGAGCAGTTCTTC. This encodes CANSNSGAEQFF.

V gene TRBV6-2 or TRBV6-3 combines with J gene TRBJ2-5, with D perhaps TRBD1 (6 bases). V dropped 4 bases and J dropped 5 bases, with 17 bases sitting between them. Germline CDR1 is MNHEY and CDR2 is SVGEGT. The CDR3 is 15 amino acids. The CDR3 spells CASSFSDSFFETQYF. DNA for the CDR3: TGTGCCAGCAGTTTCTCGGACAGTTTTTTCGAGACCCAGTACTTC.

In regard to this clonotype: The final CDR3 position lacks the conserved phenylalanine or tryptophan, pointing to a likely read error. This chain connects TRBV11-2 to TRBJ2-7, with D possibly being TRBD1 or TRBD2 (5 bases each). The germline V gene encodes CDR1 SGHAT and CDR2 FQNNGV. The CDR3 contains 15 residues. The CDR3 DNA reads TGTGTCAGCAGCCCCAAAGAGACAGTCCCGGGGGAGCAGTACCTC. It translates to CVSSPKETVPGEQYL.

The genes are TRBV11-2 and TRBJ1-2; 9 bases line up with TRBD1. The germline V gene encodes CDR1 SGHAT and CDR2 FQNNGV. V dropped 0 bases and J dropped 11; count of bases not matched to a gene: 4. This CDR3 comprises 13 residues. The CDR3 loop is CASSLDRGTGYTF. The DNA of the CDR3 is TGTGCCAGCAGCTTAGATCGAGGGACAGGGTACACCTTC.

As concerns this clonotype: The germline gene is not matched at one end of the junction; a read error may be the cause. The J gene is TRBJ2-7, the V gene TRBV5-1; D is uncertain. The CDR3 loop spans 14 amino acids. CDR1 and CDR2 from the germline V gene are SGHRS and YFSETQ. CDR3 region: CVSSSLSSSYEQYF. DNA for the CDR3: TGCGTCAGCAGCTCGCTCAGCAGCTCCTACGAGCAGTACTTC.

This chain connects TRBV11-2 to TRBJ2-3, with TRBD2 matching over 7 bases. The CDR3 is made up of 15 amino acids. The V and J ends lost 5 bases and 11 bases, in that order; junction bases with no gene match: 16. CDR1 is SGHAT and CDR2 is FQNNGV in the germline V gene. The CDR3 region has the DNA TGTGCCAGCAGCCCTGGACTAGAGGGCCCAAATATGCAGTATTTT. The encoded protein is CASSPGLEGPNMQYF.

In regard to this clonotype: Since a much larger clone is just one base distant, this may be a read error. The genes are TRBV7-9 and TRBJ2-1; 9 nucleotides match TRBD2. CDR3 size: 15 residues. Looked up from germline, CDR1 is SEHNR and CDR2 is FQNEAQ (reference sequence). The CDR3 coding sequence is TGTACCAGCAGCTCCTCCGGGACTAGCCCCAATGAGCAGTTCTTC. This translates into CTSSSSGTSPNEQFF.

J is TRBJ2-2 and V is TRBV7-3; tentative D call: TRBD2 (5 bases). The CDR3 consists of 12 residues. Per the germline V gene, CDR1 is SGHTA and CDR2 is FQGTGA. Between the trimmed V and J ends, which lost 5 bases and 7 bases, there was a span of 8 bases. DNA of the CDR3: TGTGCCAGCAGCCTCCGGGACGGGGAGCTGTTTTTT. Protein product: CASSLRDGELFF.

This clonotype has at least ten counts. The chain is built from TRBV4-2 and TRBJ2-7; D might be TRBD1 (6 bases). The CDR3 runs 16 residues. CDR1 is LGHNA and CDR2 is YNFKEQ in the germline V gene. V shed 3 bases and J shed 0 bases, with 15 bases lying between them. The CDR3 sequence: CASSHPGTSSSYEQYF. The CDR3 DNA is TGTGCCAGCAGCCATCCCGGGACATCTAGCTCCTACGAGCAGTACTTC.

Points on this clonotype: A read error is likely, as this CDR3 ends without the conserved phenylalanine or tryptophan. V and J are TRBV7-8 and TRBJ2-2; TRBD2 aligns across 7 bases. CDR1 is SGHVS, CDR2 FQNEAQ, per germline. The CDR3 runs 14 residues. In DNA form, the CDR3 reads TGTGCCAGCAGCCCCCAGCGGGAAGGCGGGGAACTGTTTTTA. Translated, it gives CASSPQREGGELFL.

This clonotype was detected a few times. The J gene is TRBJ1-1, the V gene TRBV7-3, with no clear D. This CDR3 region has 13 residues. V was trimmed by 5 bases and J by 1 base, leaving 8 bases between them. Germline assignment: CDR1 SGHTA and CDR2 FQGTGA. Written as DNA, the CDR3 is TGTGCCAGCAGCGCCGTGGAGAACACTGAAGCTTTCTTT. Translation gives CASSAVENTEAFF. Drawing the rest from reference TRBV7-3 and TRBJ1-1, the complete variable domain is GAGVSQTPSNKVTEKGKYVELRCDPISGHTALYWYRQSLGQGPEFLIYFQGTGAADDSGLPNDRFFAVRPEGSVSTLKIQRTERGDSAVYLCASSAVENTEAFFGQGTRLTVV.

This clonotype was observed a handful of times. It may be a read error: a sequence one base away is much more abundant. Lacking the conserved final phenylalanine or tryptophan, this CDR3 likely reflects a read error. J is TRBJ1-5 and V is TRBV6-5, with D maybe TRBD1 (5 bases). The CDR3 contains 15 residues. Germline CDR1 is MNHEY and CDR2 is SVGAGI. V lost 2 bases and J lost 4, with 12 bases in between. The CDR3 DNA follows: TGTGCCAGCAGTTACAGGATGGGGGTAAATCAGCCCCAGCATCTT. Translating gives CASSYRMGVNQPQHL.

Worth noting for this clonotype: A much more abundant neighbour one base away suggests this may be a read error. The chain links TRBV29-1 to TRBJ2-7; maybe TRBD1 (6 bases). V lost 6 bases and J 1 base, leaving 13 bases between the germline ends. This CDR3 is 13 amino acids long. Germline V gene sequence: CDR1 SQVTM, CDR2 ANQGSEA. CDR3 in DNA: TGCAGCGTCTCGACAGGAGAGTCCTACGAGCAGTACTTC. Its translation is CSVSTGESYEQYF.

The chain combines TRBV4-1 with TRBJ2-1; D not resolved. The CDR3 is 13 residues long. CDR1 and CDR2 from the germline V gene are MGHRA and YSYEKL. V lost 7 bases, J lost 2 bases, and 9 bases lay in between. The CDR3 reads CASNHGAYNEQFF. CDR3 DNA: TGCGCCAGCAACCACGGCGCCTACAATGAGCAGTTCTTC.

For this clonotype: With a much larger clone just one base away, this may be a read error. The J gene is TRBJ1-2, the V gene TRBV29-1, with 9 bases fitting TRBD1. The CDR3 is 10 amino acids. Germline loops: CDR1 SQVTM, CDR2 ANQGSEA. The CDR3 sequence is CSVDRGGFTF. CDR3 DNA: TGCAGCGTGGACAGGGGTGGCTTCACCTTC.

On this clonotype itself: An end of the junction differs from the germline gene, which may be a read error. V gene TRBV4-2 combines with J gene TRBJ2-3; maybe TRBD2 (6 bases). Looked up from germline, CDR1 is LGHNA and CDR2 is YNFKEQ. The CDR3 sequence is 19 residues long. The CDR3 reads CASTQVGGLARGLGDTQYF. DNA for the CDR3: TGTGCCAGCACCCAAGTAGGAGGGCTAGCGAGAGGCCTCGGGGATACGCAGTATTTT.

This clonotype has only a few counts. The chain uses TRBV4-1 and TRBJ2-5; D call uncertain. The germline V and J ends were trimmed by 1 base and 4 bases, with 13 bases remaining between them. The CDR3 length is 15 residues. Per germline, CDR1 MGHRA and CDR2 YSYEKL. The CDR3 coding sequence is TGCGCCAGCAGCCAAGCCCCGCTAACGGGAGAGACCCAGTACTTC. Its protein is CASSQAPLTGETQYF.

This clonotype was counted a few times. V usage is TRBV12-3 or TRBV12-4 and J usage is TRBJ1-3; maybe TRBD1 (5 bases). The CDR3 is made up of 14 amino acids. V gave up 2 bases and J gave up 8 bases, with 13 bases separating them. The CDR3 here is CASSLTPTEDTIYF. The CDR3 nucleotides read TGTGCCAGCAGTTTAACCCCGACAGAGGACACCATATATTTT.